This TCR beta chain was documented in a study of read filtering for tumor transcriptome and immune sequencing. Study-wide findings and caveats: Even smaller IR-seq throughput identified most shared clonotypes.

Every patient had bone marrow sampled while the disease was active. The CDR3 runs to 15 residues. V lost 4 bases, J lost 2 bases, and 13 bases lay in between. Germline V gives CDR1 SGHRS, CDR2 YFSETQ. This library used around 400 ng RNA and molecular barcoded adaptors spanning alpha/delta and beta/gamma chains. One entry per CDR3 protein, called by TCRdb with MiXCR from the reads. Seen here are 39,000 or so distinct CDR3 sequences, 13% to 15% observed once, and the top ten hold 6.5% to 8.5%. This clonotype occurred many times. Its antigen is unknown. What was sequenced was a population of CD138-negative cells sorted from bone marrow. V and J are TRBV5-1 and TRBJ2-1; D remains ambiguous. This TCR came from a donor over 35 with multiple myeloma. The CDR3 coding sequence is TGCGCCAGCAGCGCCACGACGGTAACCTACAATGAGCAGTTCTTC. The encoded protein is CASSATTVTYNEQFF. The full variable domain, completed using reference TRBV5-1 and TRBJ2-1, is KAGVTQTPRYLIKTRGQQVTLSCSPISGHRSVSWYQQTPGQGLQFLFEYFSETQRNKGNFPGRFSGRQFSNSRSEMNVSTLELGDSALYLCASSATTVTYNEQFFGPGTRLTVL.